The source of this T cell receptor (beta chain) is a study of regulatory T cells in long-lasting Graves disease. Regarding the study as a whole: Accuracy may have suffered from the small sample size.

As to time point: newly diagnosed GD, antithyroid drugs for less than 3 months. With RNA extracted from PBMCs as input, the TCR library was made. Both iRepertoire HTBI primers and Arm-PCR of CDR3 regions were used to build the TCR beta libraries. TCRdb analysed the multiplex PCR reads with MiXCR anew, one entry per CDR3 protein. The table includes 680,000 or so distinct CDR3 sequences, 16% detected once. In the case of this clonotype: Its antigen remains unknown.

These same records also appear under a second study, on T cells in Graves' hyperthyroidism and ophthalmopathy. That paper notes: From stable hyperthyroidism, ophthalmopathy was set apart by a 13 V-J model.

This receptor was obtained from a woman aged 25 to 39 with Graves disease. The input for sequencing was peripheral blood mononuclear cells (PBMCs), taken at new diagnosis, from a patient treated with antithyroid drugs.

CDR3 region: CASSQDRRSGGYQETQYF. The CDR3 DNA reads as TGCGCCAGCAGCCAAGATCGAAGAAGCGGAGGGTACCAAGAGACCCAGTACTTC. The rearrangement links TRBV4-1 to TRBJ2-5; maybe TRBD2 (6 bases). The CDR3 totals 18 residues. V shed 0 bases and J shed 0 bases, with 17 bases lying between them. CDR1 MGHRA and CDR2 YSYEKL come from the germline V gene.